The clone carrying this TCR beta chain was counted only a few times. Its antigen is not identified. Since all of the isolated RNA was reverse transcribed, expressed TCRB transcripts were what got sequenced. Here immunoSEQ multiplex PCR was the method, and the copy in TCRdb shows in-frame clones only, minus some. The sample holds fewer than 110,000 clones, roughly 28% seen once. The record originates from a study of beta chain features in type 1 diabetes. Overall study results and limits: Type 1 diabetes patients showed a moderate but significant shortening of TCRB CDR3s in all four CD4+ subsets.

CDR1 MDHEN and CDR2 SYDVKM come from the germline V gene. The CDR3 is 20 residues long. V trimming: 4 bases; J trimming: 7 bases; junction bases outside the gene matches: 18. The TCR sequence derives from a woman aged 18-35 years with type 1 diabetes. V usage is TRBV28 and J usage is TRBJ2-1; 14 bases agree with TRBD2. Specimen: central memory CD4+ T cells from blood. The CDR3 protein is CASSYHPGTSGRHLGNEQFF. The DNA of the CDR3 is TGTGCCAGCAGTTACCACCCTGGGACTAGCGGGAGACACCTTGGGAATGAGCAGTTCTTC.